This passage covers 27 T cell receptor beta chains from one sample sequenced in a study of cytomegalovirus exposure and HLA in healthy donors. The study ran its PCR with 60 Vbeta and 13 Jbeta primers. Libraries were prepared by immunoSEQ multiplex PCR; TCRdb keeps only in-frame clonotypes and omits some of them. The repertoire holds about 150,000 clones, with over 70% as singletons. Material: PBMCs. The receptors stem from a man aged 25-45 years in good health and CMV-seronegative.

This clone was observed once. The rearrangement joins TRBV30 to TRBJ2-7, with 9 bases that match TRBD2. The CDR3 spans 14 residues. V lost 4 bases to trimming and J lost 2 bases; unmatched junction nucleotides: 6. CDR1 is GTSNPN, CDR2 SVGIG, per germline (reference sequence). CDR3 DNA sequence: TGTGCCTGGACGGTGGCTAGCGGGACCTACGAGCAGTACTTC. Translation: CAWTVASGTYEQYF. Based on the CDR3 plus reference TRBV30 and TRBJ2-7, the full variable domain is SQTIHQWPATLVQPVGSPLSLECTVEGTSNPNLYWYRQAAGRGLQLLFYSVGIGQISSEVPQNLSASRPQDRQFILSSKKLLLSDSGFYLCAWTVASGTYEQYFGPGTRLTVT.

This clone was seen a few times. The chain is built from TRBV29-1 and TRBJ2-5; possibly TRBD1 for D (6 bases). The CDR3 sequence is 17 residues long. V was trimmed by 6 bases and J by 0 bases, leaving 23 bases between them. Per the germline V gene, CDR1 is SQVTM and CDR2 is ANQGSEA. The CDR3 region is CSVETGSDSQYQETQYF. CDR3 in DNA: TGCAGCGTCGAAACGGGATCGGACAGCCAGTACCAAGAGACCCAGTACTTC.

The rearrangement links TRBV19 to TRBJ1-2; D unresolved. The germline gives CDR1 LNHDA, CDR2 SQIVND (reference sequence). Between the trimmed V and J ends, which lost 10 bases and 3 bases, there was a span of 18 bases. The CDR3 is 14 amino acids. CDR3 sequence: CATRQGGSDYGYTF. In DNA form, the CDR3 reads TGTGCCACCCGCCAAGGAGGCAGCGACTATGGCTACACCTTC.

The rearrangement links TRBV5-1 to TRBJ1-1; 11 nucleotides line up with TRBD1. Germline CDR1 and CDR2: SGHRS and YFSETQ. The CDR3 runs to 15 residues. J gave up 4 bases and V 1 base, and 3 bases lay outside the gene matches. The CDR3 nucleotides are TGCGCCAGCAGCTTGACCGGGACAGGGGGCACTGAAGCTTTCTTT. It codes for CASSLTGTGGTEAFF.

This clone turned up a few times. J is TRBJ2-7 and V is TRBV6-1; 9 bases are shared with TRBD1. Per the germline V gene, CDR1 is MNHNS and CDR2 is SASEGT. V shed 0 bases and J 4 bases; nucleotides not matched to a gene: 4. The CDR3 consists of 15 residues. The CDR3 protein is CASSEAEDRGYEQYF. The CDR3 DNA is TGTGCCAGCAGTGAAGCCGAAGACAGGGGGTACGAGCAGTACTTC.

The chain is built from TRBV6-5 and TRBJ2-7; TRBD2 might be the D (6 bases). Germline V lookup: CDR1 MNHEY, CDR2 SVGAGI. V lost 6 bases and J 2 bases, leaving 17 bases between the germline ends. CDR3 length: 15 residues. CDR3 residues: CASRVRDSSPYEQYF. The DNA of the CDR3 is TGTGCCAGCAGAGTAAGGGACTCCAGTCCCTACGAGCAGTACTTC.

This sequence joins TRBV15 and TRBJ2-1, with TRBD2 matching over 8 bases. This CDR3 region has 15 residues. Germline CDR1 is LNHNV and CDR2 is YYDKDF (reference sequence). The V and J ends lost 8 bases and 7 bases, in that order; junction bases with no gene match: 13. The CDR3: CATGLAGSRWNEQFF. As DNA, the CDR3 is TGTGCCACCGGGCTAGCGGGCTCGCGCTGGAATGAGCAGTTCTTC.

The chain uses TRBV18 and TRBJ2-7, with TRBD2 matching 10 bases. From germline, CDR1 is KGHSH and CDR2 LQKENI. Trimming took 6 bases from V and 4 from J; bases not matched to a gene: 6. This CDR3 has 14 amino acids. Here the CDR3 DNA reads TGTGCCAGCTCCCTCCTAGCGGGAGCGTACGAGCAGTACTTC. Its translation: CASSLLAGAYEQYF. Together with reference TRBV18 and TRBJ2-7, the CDR3 gives the full variable domain: NAGVMQNPRHLVRRRGQEARLRCSPMKGHSHVYWYRQLPEEGLKFMVYLQKENIIDESGMPKERFSAEFPKEGPSILRIQQVVRGDSAAYFCASSLLAGAYEQYFGPGTRLTVT.

The chain recombines TRBV18 with TRBJ2-1; the match to TRBD1 covers 8 bases. This CDR3 contains 15 residues. The V and J ends lost 0 bases and 7 bases, in that order; junction bases with no gene match: 5. Looked up from germline, CDR1 is KGHSH and CDR2 is LQKENI. The CDR3 sequence: CASSPPGTGRNEQFF. The DNA for the CDR3 is TGTGCCAGCTCACCACCGGGGACAGGCAGAAATGAGCAGTTCTTC.

The chain carries TRBV10-3 and TRBJ1-1; D remains unclear. V shed 3 bases and J shed 0 bases, with 8 bases lying between them. The CDR3 loop spans 14 amino acids. The V gene's germline CDR1 is ENHRY and CDR2 SYGVKD. The CDR3 protein is CAISEPGVNTEAFF. DNA for the CDR3: TGTGCCATCAGTGAACCCGGAGTGAACACTGAAGCTTTCTTT.

The chain couples TRBV2 to TRBJ1-5; no reliable D call. The CDR3 runs 15 residues. CDR1 is SNHLY and CDR2 is FYNNEI in the germline V gene. Trimming shortened V by 8 bases and J by 2 bases, and 16 bases separated the two germline ends. CDR3 DNA: TGTGCCAGCCTTGGGGAGGGAAGAGGCAATCAGCCCCAGCATTTT. It specifies CASLGEGRGNQPQHF.

This clone was counted only a few times. This CDR3 is CASRHIGDRNFGEQYF. CDR3 DNA sequence: TGTGCCAGCAGGCATATCGGGGACAGGAACTTCGGCGAGCAGTACTTC. The rearrangement links TRBV27 to TRBJ2-7, with TRBD1 identical over 8 bases. CDR1 is MNHEY and CDR2 is SMNVEV in the germline V gene (reference sequence). Unmatched junction bases numbered 16, after V lost 6 bases and J lost 6 bases. The CDR3 covers 16 residues.

A single count supports this clone. The V and J genes are TRBV7-9 and TRBJ1-4; 8 positions agree with TRBD1. CDR3 length equals 15 residues. The V gene end was trimmed by 4 bases and the J gene end by 5 bases; junction bases not matched to a gene: 6. The germline V gene has CDR1 SEHNR and CDR2 FQNEAQ (reference sequence). The CDR3 sequence: CASSSGQGENEKLFF. CDR3 sequence (DNA): TGTGCCAGCAGCTCAGGACAGGGCGAAAATGAAAAACTGTTTTTT. Full variable domain (rest looked up from reference TRBV7-9 and TRBJ1-4): DTGVSQNPRHKITKRGQNVTFRCDPISEHNRLYWYRQTLGQGPEFLTYFQNEAQLEKSRLLSDRFSAERPKGSFSTLEIQRTEQGDSAMYLCASSSGQGENEKLFFGSGTQLSVL.

The chain carries TRBV28 and TRBJ1-2, with 8 bases lining up with TRBD1. V shed 6 bases, J shed 4 bases, and the junction held 7 bases outside the gene matches. Germline V gene sequence: CDR1 MDHEN, CDR2 SYDVKM. This CDR3 comprises 14 residues. The CDR3 DNA is TGTGCCAGCAGCCGCTCGACAGGGGTCTATGGCTACACCTTC. Protein sequence: CASSRSTGVYGYTF.

This clone occurred a few times. The CDR3: CASNFNYGYTF. DNA of the CDR3: TGTGCCAGCAACTTTAACTATGGCTACACCTTC. The genes are TRBV28 and TRBJ1-2; D unresolved. This CDR3 contains 11 residues. In germline, CDR1 is MDHEN, CDR2 SYDVKM. V shed 7 bases and J shed 1 base, with 4 bases lying between them.

The chain uses TRBV5-1 and TRBJ2-2; possibly TRBD2 for D (5 bases). CDR3 length equals 16 residues. Germline loops: CDR1 SGHRS, CDR2 YFSETQ. V lost 4 bases and J lost 1, with 14 bases in between. The CDR3 region is CASSPPGSLNTGELFF. CDR3 coding DNA: TGCGCCAGCAGCCCCCCGGGGAGCCTGAACACCGGGGAGCTGTTTTTT.

This chain joins TRBV4-1 and TRBJ2-3; 9 positions match TRBD2. This CDR3 contains 17 residues. J was trimmed by 8 bases and V by 4 bases; bases with no gene match: 16. CDR1 MGHRA and CDR2 YSYEKL come from the germline V gene. The CDR3 nucleotides are TGCGCCAGCAGCCCCGGTGTTAGCGGGGGTATTTGGAGTACGCAGTATTTT. Its protein is CASSPGVSGGIWSTQYF.

The V gene is TRBV12-5, the J gene TRBJ2-5; D gene unclear. The V end lost 1 base, the J end lost 4 bases, and 4 bases lay between the germline ends. The germline V gene has CDR1 LGHNT and CDR2 FRNRAP. The CDR3 is made up of 12 amino acids. The CDR3 region has the DNA TGTGCTAGTGGTTTGGAGCGAGAGACCCAGTACTTC. It is translated as CASGLERETQYF.

The rearrangement links TRBV5-1 to TRBJ1-1; D ambiguous. CDR3 length: 16 amino acids. V dropped 0 bases and J dropped 0 bases, with 12 bases sitting between them. Germline V gene lookup returns CDR1 SGHRS and CDR2 YFSETQ. As DNA, the CDR3 is TGCGCCAGCAGCTTGGACAGCTTAAAGGTGAACACTGAAGCTTTCTTT. Encoded protein: CASSLDSLKVNTEAFF. Full variable domain (outside the CDR3, taken from reference TRBV5-1 and TRBJ1-1): KAGVTQTPRYLIKTRGQQVTLSCSPISGHRSVSWYQQTPGQGLQFLFEYFSETQRNKGNFPGRFSGRQFSNSRSEMNVSTLELGDSALYLCASSLDSLKVNTEAFFGQGTRLTVV.

The chain combines TRBV5-1 with TRBJ2-5; a weak D match, TRBD2 (6 bases). The CDR3 runs to 15 residues. Trimming left V 2 bases short and J 0 bases short, with 11 bases between. Germline V lookup: CDR1 SGHRS, CDR2 YFSETQ. CDR3 protein: CASSFPRDYQETQYF. CDR3 nucleotides: TGCGCCAGCAGCTTCCCCCGGGACTACCAAGAGACCCAGTACTTC.

This chain uses TRBV28 with TRBJ2-6, with TRBD1 matching over 7 bases. CDR3 length: 14 amino acids. The V gene's germline CDR1 is MDHEN and CDR2 SYDVKM. J lost 2 bases, V lost 8 bases, and 3 bases had no gene match. The CDR3 nucleotides are TGTGCCAGCGTTACAGGGGCTGGGGCCAACGTCCTGACTTTC. Protein product: CASVTGAGANVLTF.

This chain links TRBV5-8 with TRBJ1-5; D remains ambiguous. Germline CDR1 is SGHTS and CDR2 is YDEGEE. This CDR3 is built from 15 residues. Trimming left V 0 bases short and J 3 bases short, with 10 bases between. The CDR3 reads CASSLGGLSNQPQHF. The CDR3 DNA sequence: TGTGCCAGCAGCTTGGGCGGACTGTCCAATCAGCCCCAGCATTTT.

The chain recombines TRBV5-1 with TRBJ2-1; 15 positions match TRBD2. This CDR3 comprises 17 residues. The junction had 12 bases not matched to a gene; V was cut back by 4 bases and J by 10 bases. Germline V gives CDR1 SGHRS, CDR2 YFSETQ. The CDR3 DNA reads TGCGCCAGCAGCCTGGGACTAGCGGGGGGCCTACAATTAGAGCAGTTCTTC. Translated: CASSLGLAGGLQLEQFF.

In regard to this clone: The junction shows a germline mismatch at one end, possibly a read error. V is TRBV6-5 and J is TRBJ2-6; TRBD1 is a possible D gene (5 bases). Germline V CDR1 and CDR2: MNHEY, SVGAGI. The CDR3 is 12 residues long. The CDR3 protein is CASNSGANGLTF. The CDR3 DNA sequence: TGTGCCAGCAATAGTGGGGCCAACGGCCTGACTTTC.

The chain combines TRBV29-1 with TRBJ2-4; D not certain. There are 11 residues in the CDR3. The V and J ends lost 4 bases and 9 bases respectively, with 10 bases between them. Germline-derived CDR1 and CDR2 are SQVTM and ANQGSEA. The CDR3 loop is CSVVVRFIQYF. DNA of the CDR3: TGCAGCGTTGTGGTCCGGTTCATTCAGTACTTC.

J is TRBJ1-2 and V is TRBV7-2; D not certain. Trimming left V 5 bases short and J 6 bases short, with 7 bases between. The CDR3 is 11 amino acids. Germline V CDR1 and CDR2: SGHTA, FQGNSA. The chain's CDR3 is CASSPRDGYTF. The CDR3 DNA follows: TGTGCCAGCAGCCCACGAGATGGCTACACCTTC.

The chain combines TRBV2 with TRBJ1-1; the match to TRBD1 covers 8 bases. The CDR3 contains 13 residues. V gave up 7 bases and J gave up 1 base; unmatched junction bases: 2. Germline V gene sequence: CDR1 SNHLY, CDR2 FYNNEI. The CDR3: CASMDRANTEAFF. The CDR3 bases are TGTGCCAGCATGGACAGGGCGAACACTGAAGCTTTCTTT.